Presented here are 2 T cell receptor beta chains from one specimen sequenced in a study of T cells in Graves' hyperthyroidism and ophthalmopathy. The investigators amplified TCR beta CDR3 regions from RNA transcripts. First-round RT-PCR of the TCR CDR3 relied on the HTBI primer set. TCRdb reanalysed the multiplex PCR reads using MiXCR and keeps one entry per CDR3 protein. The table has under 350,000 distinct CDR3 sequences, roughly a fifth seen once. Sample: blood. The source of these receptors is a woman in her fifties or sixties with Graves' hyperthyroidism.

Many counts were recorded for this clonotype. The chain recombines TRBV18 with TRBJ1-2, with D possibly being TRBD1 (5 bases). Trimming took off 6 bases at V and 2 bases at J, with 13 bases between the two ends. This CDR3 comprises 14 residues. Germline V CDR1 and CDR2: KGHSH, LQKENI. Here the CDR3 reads CASSSRQSNYGYTF. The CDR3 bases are TGTGCCAGCTCGTCCCGACAGTCAAACTATGGCTACACCTTC.

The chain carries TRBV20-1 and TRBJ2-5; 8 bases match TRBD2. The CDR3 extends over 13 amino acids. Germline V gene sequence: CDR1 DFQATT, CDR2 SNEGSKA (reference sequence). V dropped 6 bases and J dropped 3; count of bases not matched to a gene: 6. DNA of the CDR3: TGCAGTGCAACGGGACTAGTGGAAGAGACCCAGTACTTC. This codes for CSATGLVEETQYF.